The 31 T cell receptor beta chains listed next were all sequenced from one sample in a study of T-cell memory formation after mild COVID-19. Using its own MiXCR run on the 5' RACE reads, TCRdb lists one record per CDR3 protein. Among around 390,000 distinct CDR3 sequences, roughly 15% were seen once, and the ten largest hold approximately 21%. Sequenced sample: PBMCs or a T cell subset sorted from them (not recorded which). The receptors originated from a man aged 18 to 29 who had mild COVID-19 (a few samples of this study predate the infection). Cell type and time point are not known.

This clonotype was detected only a few times. The rearrangement uses TRBV12-3 or TRBV12-4 and TRBJ2-1; 7 nucleotides match TRBD1. The CDR3 is made up of 14 amino acids. The junction had 6 bases not matched to a gene; V was cut back by 6 bases and J by 4 bases. The CDR3 region has the DNA TGTGCCAGCAGGGAACCGGGACAGTACAATGAGCAGTTCTTC. This codes for CASREPGQYNEQFF.

The genes are TRBV28 and TRBJ1-4, with D perhaps matching TRBD1 (6 bases). V was clipped by 6 bases and J by 6 bases, with 17 bases between them. Germline CDR1 and CDR2: MDHEN and SYDVKM. This CDR3 spans 15 amino acids. The CDR3 DNA is TGTGCCAGCAGGCCTGGACAGTTTTCGGATGAAAAACTGTTTTTT. It specifies CASRPGQFSDEKLFF.

A few counts support this clonotype. The rearrangement uses TRBV19 and TRBJ1-1; D is ambiguous. Trimming pared 3 bases from V and 4 bases from J, leaving 6 bases between. Germline CDR1 LNHDA, CDR2 SQIVND (reference sequence). The length of the CDR3 is 12 residues. CDR3 loop: CASSIPPTEAFF. For the CDR3, the DNA is TGTGCCAGTAGTATTCCACCCACTGAAGCTTTCTTT.

This clonotype was recorded a few times. The chain employs TRBV7-9 and TRBJ1-2, with unresolved D. Trimming left V 2 bases short and J 0 bases short, with 7 bases between. The germline V gene has CDR1 SEHNR and CDR2 FQNEAQ (reference sequence). The CDR3 runs to 14 residues. The CDR3 spells CASSLKGTNYGYTF. The CDR3 region has the DNA TGTGCCAGCAGCTTAAAAGGAACTAACTATGGCTACACCTTC.

The chain uses TRBV5-5 and TRBJ2-1; 8 nucleotides agree with TRBD2. Looked up from germline, CDR1 is SGHKS and CDR2 is YYEKEE (reference sequence). This CDR3 region has 16 residues. Unmatched junction bases numbered 13, after V lost 4 bases and J lost 7 bases. In nucleotides, the CDR3 is TGTGCCAGCAGCCCTCATGGTACGGGGGGGATTAATGAGCAGTTCTTC. Encoded protein: CASSPHGTGGINEQFF.

The chain joins TRBV4-3 to TRBJ2-2; D uncertain. Trimming took off 0 bases at V and 3 bases at J, with 11 bases between the two ends. CDR3 length equals 16 residues. Germline CDR1 is LGHNA and CDR2 is YSLEER. CDR3 coding DNA: TGCGCCAGCAGCCAAGAGGTATACACCTACACCGGGGAGCTGTTTTTT. Its protein is CASSQEVYTYTGELFF.

The table lists this clonotype with a few counts. The chain couples TRBV10-3 to TRBJ2-5; TRBD2 aligns across 10 bases. Losses at the gene ends were 10 bases for V and 1 base for J; bases not matched to a gene: 9. There are 15 residues in the CDR3. CDR1 ENHRY and CDR2 SYGVKD come from the germline V gene. The CDR3 DNA reads as TGTGCCACCGGGACTAGCGAAAAAACCCAAGAGACCCAGTACTTC. It yields the protein CATGTSEKTQETQYF.

Concerning this clonotype: A much larger clone is a single base away; this may be a read error. The chain recombines TRBV5-1 with TRBJ2-3, with a tentative D call TRBD1 (5 bases). CDR3 length: 13 amino acids. Between the trimmed V and J ends, which lost 2 bases and 8 bases, there was a span of 12 bases. Germline assignment: CDR1 SGHRS and CDR2 YFSETQ. Here the CDR3 DNA reads TGCGCCAGCAGCTTTACCGGACATGGTACGCAGTATTTT. It codes for CASSFTGHGTQYF.

The chain is built from TRBV7-8 and TRBJ2-2; no clear D gene. This CDR3 is 16 amino acids long. Germline-derived CDR1 and CDR2 are SGHVS and FQNEAQ. Trimming cost V 3 bases and J 7 bases, with 18 bases left between them. CDR3 sequence: CASSFQRILWGGELFF. CDR3 sequence (DNA): TGTGCCAGCAGCTTTCAGAGAATCCTATGGGGCGGGGAGCTGTTTTTT.

The table lists this clonotype with a few counts. The chain employs TRBV7-2 and TRBJ2-2, with 11 positions matching TRBD1. The CDR3 runs to 15 residues. V trimming: 5 bases; J trimming: 7 bases; junction bases outside the gene matches: 6. Germline V lookup: CDR1 SGHTA, CDR2 FQGNSA. The chain's CDR3 is CASSLMGQGVGELFF. As DNA, the CDR3 is TGTGCCAGCAGCCTTATGGGACAGGGGGTCGGGGAGCTGTTTTTT.

The rearrangement links TRBV12-3 or TRBV12-4 to TRBJ2-3; D call uncertain. The V gene lost 8 bases and the J gene lost 0 bases, with 18 bases spanning the gap. CDR3 length equals 16 residues. CDR3 nucleotides: TGTGCCAGCCCTGCCCGCGGCGGTAGCAGCACAGATACGCAGTATTTT. Translating it yields CASPARGGSSTDTQYF.

This chain joins TRBV4-1 and TRBJ1-2; possible D gene TRBD1, 5 bases. Trimming pared 1 base from V and 4 bases from J, leaving 7 bases between. CDR1 is MGHRA, CDR2 YSYEKL, per germline. This CDR3 is built from 13 residues. CDR3 region: CASSQVGAYGYTF. The CDR3 coding sequence is TGCGCCAGCAGCCAAGTCGGGGCCTATGGCTACACCTTC.

This clonotype has at least ten counts. This rearrangement joins TRBV5-6 to TRBJ2-5; maybe TRBD2 (6 bases). Trimming left V 4 bases short and J 5 bases short, with 15 bases between. Looked up from germline, CDR1 is SGHDT and CDR2 is YYEEEE. The length of the CDR3 is 14 residues. CDR3 sequence (DNA): TGTGCCAGCAGCCGGGGCGGGGTAGGGGAGACCCAGTACTTC. Protein: CASSRGGVGETQYF.

This clonotype turned up a few times. This chain links TRBV7-2 with TRBJ2-1; D gene ambiguous. Germline V lookup: CDR1 SGHTA, CDR2 FQGNSA. The CDR3 contains 15 residues. V shed 3 bases and J shed 5 bases, with 14 bases lying between them. The DNA for the CDR3 is TGTGCCAGCAGCTTTGCAGTTCCCCCAAACAATGAGCAGTTCTTC. It is translated as CASSFAVPPNNEQFF.

This clonotype was recorded a few times. The chain links TRBV7-9 to TRBJ1-1; D is ambiguous. With 3 bases removed from V and 4 bases from J, the gap between germline ends came to 15 bases. The germline V gene encodes CDR1 SEHNR and CDR2 FQNEAQ (reference sequence). This CDR3 is 15 amino acids long. CDR3 in amino acids: CASSLAGRIGTEAFF. For the CDR3, the DNA is TGTGCCAGCAGCTTGGCAGGCCGAATAGGCACTGAAGCTTTCTTT.

This clonotype turned up a few times. The gene calls are TRBV27 and TRBJ2-7, with a weak D call TRBD1 (6 bases). Between the trimmed V and J ends, which lost 6 bases and 4 bases, there was a span of 13 bases. The CDR3 consists of 13 residues. Germline values: CDR1 MNHEY, CDR2 SMNVEV (reference sequence). The CDR3 nucleotides read TGTGCCAGCAGCCGTACCCAGGGGTACGAGCAGTACGTC. Amino acid sequence: CASSRTQGYEQYV.

This clonotype was observed a few times. J is TRBJ1-1 and V is TRBV20-1; D ambiguous. V was trimmed by 6 bases and J by 1 base, leaving 12 bases between them. Germline lookup yields CDR1 DFQATT and CDR2 SNEGSKA (reference sequence). The CDR3 totals 13 residues. The chain's CDR3 is CSAPVQSNTEAFF. The CDR3 nucleotides are TGCAGTGCACCGGTACAGTCGAACACTGAAGCTTTCTTT.

The chain joins TRBV11-3 to TRBJ2-7; the D call may be TRBD1 or TRBD2 (5 bases each). Trimming removed 3 bases from V and 6 bases from J, with 15 bases in between. In germline, CDR1 is SGHNT, CDR2 YENEEA. This CDR3 region has 14 residues. The CDR3 protein is CASSFRTEGSEQYV. The CDR3 DNA is TGTGCCAGCAGCTTCCGGACTGAGGGGTCCGAGCAGTACGTC.

The V call is TRBV12-3 or TRBV12-4, the J call TRBJ2-3; D uncertain. The CDR3 length is 14 residues. V lost 4 bases and J lost 0, with 8 bases in between. The CDR3 protein is CASSSPHSTDTQYF. The CDR3 nucleotides are TGTGCCAGCAGTTCCCCCCACAGCACAGATACGCAGTATTTT.

A single count supports this clonotype. The gene calls are TRBV6-1 and TRBJ1-5; perhaps TRBD1 as D (5 bases). Trimming took off 3 bases at V and 7 bases at J, with 10 bases between the two ends. The CDR3 is 13 amino acids. Per the germline V gene, CDR1 is MNHNS and CDR2 is SASEGT. The CDR3 DNA reads TGTGCCAGCAGTGATGCAGGGAACCAGCCCCAGCATTTT. As protein: CASSDAGNQPQHF.

The chain uses TRBV12-3 or TRBV12-4 and TRBJ1-1; no firm D call. V gave up 3 bases and J gave up 1 base, with 12 bases separating them. CDR3 length: 15 amino acids. CDR3 loop: CASSFVAGKNTEAFF. For the CDR3, the DNA is TGTGCCAGCAGTTTTGTTGCCGGGAAGAACACTGAAGCTTTCTTT.

The J gene is TRBJ2-2, the V gene TRBV3-2. TRBV3-2 corresponds to a pseudogene. The CDR3 consists of 17 residues. The DNA for the CDR3 is TGTGCCAGCAGCCAAGTCTTTAGGGTGTGGGACACCGGGGAGCTGTTTTTT. Amino acid sequence: CASSQVFRVWDTGELFF.

In this sample, this clonotype turned up a few times. The genes are TRBV7-3 and TRBJ2-3, with D uncertain. V was pared by 0 bases and J by 2 bases, with 9 bases between. Germline V CDR1 and CDR2: SGHTA, FQGTGA. The CDR3 consists of 15 residues. This CDR3 reads CASSLTGDLTDTQYF. CDR3 sequence (DNA): TGTGCCAGCAGCTTAACTGGCGATCTCACAGATACGCAGTATTTT. Variable domain in full (rest from reference TRBV7-3 and TRBJ2-3): GAGVSQTPSNKVTEKGKYVELRCDPISGHTALYWYRQSLGQGPEFLIYFQGTGAADDSGLPNDRFFAVRPEGSVSTLKIQRTERGDSAVYLCASSLTGDLTDTQYFGPGTRLTVL.

This clonotype was detected once. The chain employs TRBV4-1 and TRBJ1-1; a weak D match, TRBD1 (5 bases). Germline loops: CDR1 MGHRA, CDR2 YSYEKL. CDR3 length: 17 amino acids. V dropped 0 bases and J dropped 1 base, with 15 bases sitting between them. The CDR3 protein is CASSQDYPGRGNTEAFF. In nucleotides, the CDR3 is TGCGCCAGCAGCCAAGACTACCCGGGGCGGGGGAACACTGAAGCTTTCTTT.

A few counts support this clonotype. The CDR3 DNA is TGTGCCAGCAGCTTAGGCCGGACTAGCACAGATACGCAGTATTTT. Its translation is CASSLGRTSTDTQYF. V gene TRBV7-9 combines with J gene TRBJ2-3; D is perhaps TRBD2 (5 bases). The germline V gene has CDR1 SEHNR and CDR2 FQNEAQ (reference sequence). V shed 1 base and J shed 0 bases, with 8 bases lying between them. The CDR3 consists of 15 residues.

This clonotype was seen a few times. The chain carries TRBV7-9 and TRBJ1-5, with unresolved D. Germline-derived CDR1 and CDR2 are SEHNR and FQNEAQ (reference sequence). The CDR3 has 12 amino acids. Trimming stripped 5 bases from V and 9 bases from J, with 11 bases between. CDR3 region: CASSPSSGPQHF. The CDR3 DNA is TGTGCCAGCAGCCCGAGTTCTGGGCCCCAGCATTTT.

The chain couples TRBV5-5 to TRBJ2-5; D might be TRBD2 (5 bases). Trimming removed 4 bases from V and 5 bases from J, with 21 bases in between. From germline, CDR1 is SGHKS and CDR2 YYEKEE (reference sequence). The CDR3 consists of 16 residues. The CDR3 bases are TGTGCCAGCAGCCTAGCTCGGGTGGCAGTGGCGGAGACCCAGTACTTC. Amino acid sequence: CASSLARVAVAETQYF.

This chain joins TRBV7-6 and TRBJ2-3; 12 nucleotides line up with TRBD2. This CDR3 is 17 amino acids long. J gave up 0 bases and V 5 bases, and 6 bases lay outside the gene matches. Germline CDR1 is SGHVS and CDR2 is FNYEAQ. DNA of the CDR3: TGTGCCAGCAGCGAAGGACTAGCGGGGAGTAGCACAGATACGCAGTATTTT. It encodes CASSEGLAGSSTDTQYF.

The chain couples TRBV7-2 to TRBJ1-2; D call uncertain. The CDR3 spans 14 residues. Trimming left V 1 base short and J 8 bases short, with 14 bases between. Germline CDR1 and CDR2: SGHTA and FQGNSA. CDR3 loop: CASSLGPGRRGYTF. DNA of the CDR3: TGTGCCAGCAGCTTAGGTCCGGGGAGGAGGGGCTACACCTTC.

This clonotype was seen only a few times. The chain uses TRBV4-3 and TRBJ1-4; no reliable D call. V gave up 1 base and J gave up 8 bases, with 14 bases separating them. CDR3 length: 15 residues. Germline CDR1 and CDR2: LGHNA and YSLEER. This chain's CDR3 is CASSQGGLVWEKLFF. The CDR3 DNA follows: TGCGCCAGCAGCCAAGGAGGGTTAGTTTGGGAAAAACTGTTTTTT.

This clonotype was detected a few times. V gene TRBV7-2 combines with J gene TRBJ1-5, with D possibly TRBD1 on 6 matching bases. The CDR3 contains 14 residues. Trimming removed 6 bases at V and 2 bases at J, with 11 bases between. Germline CDR1 reads SGHTA; CDR2 reads FQGNSA. The DNA of the CDR3 is TGTGCCAGCAGTGTATCAGGGGGCAATCAGCCCCAGCATTTT. This gives the protein CASSVSGGNQPQHF.